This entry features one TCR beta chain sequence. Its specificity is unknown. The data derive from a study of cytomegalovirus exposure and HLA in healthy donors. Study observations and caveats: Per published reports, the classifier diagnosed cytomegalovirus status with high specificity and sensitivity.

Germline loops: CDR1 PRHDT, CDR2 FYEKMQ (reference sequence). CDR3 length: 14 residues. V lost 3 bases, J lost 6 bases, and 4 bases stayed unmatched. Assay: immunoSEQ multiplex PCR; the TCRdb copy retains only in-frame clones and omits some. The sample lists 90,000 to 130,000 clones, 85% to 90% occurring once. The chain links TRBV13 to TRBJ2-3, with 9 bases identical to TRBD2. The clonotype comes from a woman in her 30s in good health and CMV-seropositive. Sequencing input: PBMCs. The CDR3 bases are TGTGCCAGCAGCTTTAGCGGGAGTGAGGATACGCAGTATTTT. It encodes CASSFSGSEDTQYF. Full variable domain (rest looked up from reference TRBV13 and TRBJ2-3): AAGVIQSPRHLIKEKRETATLKCYPIPRHDTVYWYQQGPGQDPQFLISFYEKMQSDKGSIPDRFSAQQFSDYHSELNMSSLELGDSALYFCASSFSGSEDTQYFGPGTRLTVL.